The next 15 T cell receptor beta chains were all read from a single sample in a study of T cell responses to AZD1222 COVID-19 vaccine. TCRdb's copy holds only in-frame clones and misses some; the assay was immunoSEQ multiplex PCR. Of more than 110,000 clones in the sample, about 88% were seen once. The source material was peripheral blood, sampled on day 0 of AZD1222 vaccination. The receptors stem from an adult in good health.

The chain combines TRBV6-5 with TRBJ1-6, with no clear D. This CDR3 has 15 residues. Trimming shortened V by 4 bases and J by 3 bases, and 10 bases separated the two germline ends. Germline V lookup: CDR1 MNHEY, CDR2 SVGAGI. The CDR3 coding sequence is TGTGCCAGCAGTTCAGGCAGGAACTATAATTCACCCCTCCACTTT. It codes for CASSSGRNYNSPLHF.

In this sample, this clone turned up a few times. The gene calls are TRBV5-1 and TRBJ1-3; D is ambiguous. In germline, CDR1 is SGHRS, CDR2 YFSETQ. The CDR3 spans 13 residues. V lost 2 bases, J lost 4 bases, and 7 bases lay in between. In DNA, the CDR3 is TGCGCCAGCAGCTTCGACGGGGGAAACACCATATATTTT. It is translated as CASSFDGGNTIYF.

V gene TRBV7-8 combines with J gene TRBJ1-6; D might be TRBD1 (5 bases). The CDR3 totals 15 residues. CDR1 is SGHVS and CDR2 is FQNEAQ in the germline V gene. Deletions cut 3 bases from V and 4 bases from J, with 10 bases between. The CDR3 protein is CASSFKTAYNSPLHF. In DNA form, the CDR3 reads TGTGCCAGCAGCTTTAAGACAGCGTATAATTCACCCCTCCACTTT.

V is TRBV27 and J is TRBJ1-5; 9 bases align to TRBD1. The CDR3 runs to 14 residues. Germline V gives CDR1 MNHEY, CDR2 SMNVEV (reference sequence). The V and J ends lost 4 bases and 6 bases, in that order; junction bases with no gene match: 4. The CDR3: CASSSGQGSQPQHF. CDR3 sequence (DNA): TGTGCCAGCAGTTCGGGACAGGGCAGTCAGCCCCAGCATTTT.

This chain uses TRBV2 with TRBJ2-7; 10 bases align to TRBD1. Germline CDR1 reads SNHLY; CDR2 reads FYNNEI. J lost 4 bases, V lost 4 bases, and 10 bases had no gene match. CDR3 length equals 16 residues. The CDR3 here is CASSVGPGQGSYEQYF. In DNA, the CDR3 is TGTGCCAGCAGTGTCGGCCCGGGACAGGGGAGTTACGAGCAGTACTTC.

The V gene is TRBV9, the J gene TRBJ2-6, with D possibly being TRBD1 or TRBD2 (6 bases each). Germline V gives CDR1 SGDLS, CDR2 YYNGEE. The V gene lost 4 bases and the J gene lost 3 bases, with 23 bases spanning the gap. The CDR3 extends over 19 amino acids. The CDR3 bases are TGTGCCAGCAGCAACCACCCGGGACTGGGGGCGGGTGGGGCCAACGTCCTGACTTTC. Its translation: CASSNHPGLGAGGANVLTF.

This chain uses TRBV28 with TRBJ2-7; 10 bases are shared with TRBD2. This CDR3 has 15 residues. The V and J ends lost 2 bases and 2 bases, in that order; junction bases with no gene match: 3. Per germline, CDR1 MDHEN and CDR2 SYDVKM. Written as DNA, the CDR3 is TGTGCCAGCAGTTTAAGAGCGGGGGGGACCTACGAGCAGTACTTC. It yields the protein CASSLRAGGTYEQYF.

The chain links TRBV2 to TRBJ1-4; D unclear. CDR1 is SNHLY, CDR2 FYNNEI, per germline. The CDR3 length is 13 residues. V was trimmed by 4 bases and J by 1 base, leaving 4 bases between them. CDR3 nucleotides: TGTGCCAGCAGTGGCAGAACTAATGAAAAACTGTTTTTT. It specifies CASSGRTNEKLFF.

The gene calls are TRBV19 and TRBJ2-2; TRBD2 matches at 10 bases. The CDR3 length is 15 residues. Trimming at V came to 10 bases and at J to 6 bases, leaving 11 bases not matched to a gene. Per germline, CDR1 LNHDA and CDR2 SQIVND (reference sequence). CDR3 coding DNA: TGTGCCACCCAAGTATGGCTAGCGGGGGCCGGGGAGCTGTTTTTT. This encodes CATQVWLAGAGELFF.

There are a few counts of this clone. CDR3 coding DNA: TGTGCCAGCAGCTTAGCCCCCCGGGACAGATCCCTCTATGGCTACACCTTC. It yields the protein CASSLAPRDRSLYGYTF. The rearrangement links TRBV7-8 to TRBJ1-2, with 7 bases matching TRBD1. V trimming: 0 bases; J trimming: 4 bases; junction bases outside the gene matches: 11. This CDR3 contains 17 residues. Germline V gene data show CDR1 as SGHVS and CDR2 as FQNEAQ. The complete variable domain, with remaining parts taken from reference TRBV7-8 and TRBJ1-2, reads GAGVSQSPRYKVAKRGQDVALRCDPISGHVSLFWYQQALGQGPEFLTYFQNEAQLDKSGLPSDRFFAERPEGSVSTLKIQRTQQEDSAVYLCASSLAPRDRSLYGYTFGSGTRLTVV.

The rearrangement links TRBV5-1 to TRBJ2-7; 10 nucleotides match TRBD1. Germline V gene data show CDR1 as SGHRS and CDR2 as YFSETQ. CDR3 length equals 15 residues. Germline trimming cut 4 bases from V and 1 base from J; bases unmatched to any gene: 5. CDR3 nucleotides: TGCGCCAGCAGCCCCTTGGGACAGGGGTCCTACGAGCAGTACTTC. Protein: CASSPLGQGSYEQYF. The complete variable domain, with remaining parts taken from reference TRBV5-1 and TRBJ2-7, reads KAGVTQTPRYLIKTRGQQVTLSCSPISGHRSVSWYQQTPGQGLQFLFEYFSETQRNKGNFPGRFSGRQFSNSRSEMNVSTLELGDSALYLCASSPLGQGSYEQYFGPGTRLTVT.

This chain connects TRBV30 to TRBJ1-2; D not resolved. Per the germline V gene, CDR1 is GTSNPN and CDR2 is SVGIG (reference sequence). The CDR3 covers 13 residues. V was shortened by 0 bases and J by 1 base, with 6 bases between the two germline ends. The CDR3: CAWSVADNYGYTF. CDR3 bases: TGTGCCTGGAGTGTGGCCGATAACTATGGCTACACCTTC.

The rearrangement uses TRBV11-2 and TRBJ2-4; 7 bases line up with TRBD2. V lost 4 bases and J lost 4; bases outside the gene matches: 10. The CDR3 is made up of 16 amino acids. Per the germline V gene, CDR1 is SGHAT and CDR2 is FQNNGV. The CDR3 nucleotides read TGTGCCAGCAGCTCAATCGGCTGGGGGGGTAAAAACATTCAGTACTTC. This translates into CASSSIGWGGKNIQYF.

The rearrangement joins TRBV19 to TRBJ2-1, with D possibly matching TRBD2 (5 bases). The ends were cut back, 5 bases at V and 8 bases at J, with 16 bases in the middle. The CDR3 consists of 14 residues. Germline V gene data show CDR1 as LNHDA and CDR2 as SQIVND (reference sequence). CDR3 region: CASSYWTGYDEQFF. The CDR3 DNA reads TGTGCCAGTAGTTACTGGACTGGATACGATGAGCAGTTCTTC.

This sequence joins TRBV18 and TRBJ1-5; tentatively, D is TRBD1 (5 bases). CDR1 is KGHSH, CDR2 LQKENI, per germline. With 3 bases removed from V and 4 bases from J, the gap between germline ends came to 13 bases. This CDR3 is 15 amino acids long. CDR3 in amino acids: CASSPGGAWNQPQHF. In DNA, the CDR3 is TGTGCCAGCTCACCTGGAGGGGCATGGAATCAGCCCCAGCATTTT.